The 20 T cell receptor beta chains presented below share a single source sample, sequenced in a study of T cells after yellow fever vaccination. A single record per CDR3 protein comes from TCRdb applying MiXCR to the 5' RACE reads. Found here are around 320,000 distinct CDR3 sequences, roughly 9% of them singletons; the top ten hold around 3.1%. The input for sequencing was CD4+ T cells sorted from PBMCs, taken 5 days after the yellow fever booster vaccination. These receptors were collected from a young man who received the YFV17D yellow fever vaccine.

This clonotype turned up a few times. The V call is TRBV5-4, the J call TRBJ2-7; weak D call: TRBD2 (5 bases). Germline V CDR1 and CDR2: SGHNT, YYREEE (reference sequence). V dropped 2 bases and J dropped 7 bases, with 16 bases sitting between them. The CDR3 contains 14 residues. The CDR3 nucleotides are TGTGCCAGCAGCTTTACGCTAGCTTCTAAAGAGCAGTACTTC. Its translation is CASSFTLASKEQYF.

The table lists this clonotype with many counts. The J gene is TRBJ2-1, the V gene TRBV5-1; the match to TRBD2 covers 8 bases. Trimming took 1 base from V and 4 from J; bases not matched to a gene: 4. Germline V gene data show CDR1 as SGHRS and CDR2 as YFSETQ. This CDR3 is built from 15 residues. CDR3 sequence reads: CASSLKRGTYNEQFF. In DNA form, the CDR3 reads TGCGCCAGCAGCTTGAAGCGGGGGACTTACAATGAGCAGTTCTTC.

This clonotype has a count of ten or more. V usage is TRBV20-1 and J usage is TRBJ1-5; 9 nucleotides agree with TRBD1. V shed 5 bases, J shed 11 bases, and the junction held 10 bases outside the gene matches. Germline V lookup: CDR1 DFQATT, CDR2 SNEGSKA (reference sequence). The CDR3 consists of 13 residues. In DNA form, the CDR3 reads TGCAGTGCTCTCCGGGACAGGGAAGGGGCCCAGCATTTT. This encodes CSALRDREGAQHF.

This clonotype has at least ten counts. The V gene is TRBV7-2, the J gene TRBJ1-1; 8 bases match TRBD1. This CDR3 contains 14 residues. Germline CDR1 is SGHTA and CDR2 is FQGNSA. The V gene end was trimmed by 4 bases and the J gene end by 6 bases; junction bases not matched to a gene: 7. The CDR3 DNA is TGTGCCAGCAGCTCCAGAGACAGGGGTTCTGAAGCTTTCTTT. As protein: CASSSRDRGSEAFF. Looking up the rest from reference TRBV7-2 and TRBJ1-1 gives the full variable domain: GAGVSQSPSNKVTEKGKDVELRCDPISGHTALYWYRQSLGQGLEFLIYFQGNSAPDKSGLPSDRFSAERTGGSVSTLTIQRTQQEDSAVYLCASSSRDRGSEAFFGQGTRLTVV.

This rearrangement joins TRBV18 to TRBJ1-1; 8 bases map to TRBD1. CDR1 KGHSH and CDR2 LQKENI come from the germline V gene. Unmatched junction bases numbered 4, after V lost 3 bases and J lost 1 base. The CDR3 spans 15 residues. CDR3 in DNA: TGTGCCAGCTCACCTATGACAGGGGAGAACACTGAAGCTTTCTTT. Translation: CASSPMTGENTEAFF. The full variable domain, its missing parts supplied by reference TRBV18 and TRBJ1-1, is NAGVMQNPRHLVRRRGQEARLRCSPMKGHSHVYWYRQLPEEGLKFMVYLQKENIIDESGMPKERFSAEFPKEGPSILRIQQVVRGDSAAYFCASSPMTGENTEAFFGQGTRLTVV.

This clonotype was seen repeatedly, ten times or more. CDR3 loop: CASSLAQANYGYTF. The CDR3 DNA sequence: TGTGCCAGCAGCTTAGCGCAGGCTAACTATGGCTACACCTTC. This chain links TRBV7-2 with TRBJ1-2; D is unclear. Trimming stripped 0 bases from V and 0 bases from J, with 5 bases between. CDR1 SGHTA and CDR2 FQGNSA come from the germline V gene. This CDR3 has 14 amino acids.

The sample holds a few counts of this clonotype. The chain uses TRBV6-1 and TRBJ1-6; D is uncertain. CDR3 length: 16 residues. CDR1 and CDR2 from the germline V gene are MNHNS and SASEGT. Trimming shortened V by 0 bases and J by 5 bases, and 11 bases separated the two germline ends. The CDR3 protein is CASSEAAGLDNSPLHF. In DNA, the CDR3 is TGTGCCAGCAGTGAAGCGGCAGGTCTCGATAATTCACCCCTCCACTTT.

V is TRBV2 and J is TRBJ2-7; D is uncertain. The CDR3 extends over 11 amino acids. The germline V gene encodes CDR1 SNHLY and CDR2 FYNNEI. Trimming shortened V by 3 bases and J by 6 bases, and 6 bases separated the two germline ends. The CDR3 is CASSELGEQYV. CDR3 DNA: TGTGCCAGCAGTGAGTTGGGCGAGCAGTACGTC.

Notes on this clonotype: This could be a read error, since a much larger clone is one nucleotide away. V is TRBV27 and J is TRBJ2-5, with D unresolved. The CDR3 has 11 amino acids. Looked up from germline, CDR1 is MNHEY and CDR2 is SMNVEV (reference sequence). V shed 6 bases and J shed 2 bases, with 4 bases lying between them. The CDR3 sequence: CASRKQETQYF. The CDR3 DNA sequence: TGTGCCAGCAGGAAACAAGAGACCCAGTACTTC.

The CDR3 DNA sequence: TGTGCCAGCAGTGAAATGGGACTGAGCACAGATACGCAGTATTTT. Translating gives CASSEMGLSTDTQYF. This chain links TRBV2 with TRBJ2-3, with a tentative D call TRBD2 (6 bases). The CDR3 covers 15 residues. Germline values: CDR1 SNHLY, CDR2 FYNNEI. Deletions cut 2 bases from V and 0 bases from J, with 9 bases between. The full variable domain, rest sourced from reference TRBV2 and TRBJ2-3, is EPEVTQTPSHQVTQMGQEVILRCVPISNHLYFYWYRQILGQKVEFLVSFYNNEISEKSEIFDDQFSVERPDGSNFTLKIRSTKLEDSAMYFCASSEMGLSTDTQYFGPGTRLTVL.

The chain has TRBV20-1 and TRBJ2-1; no reliable D call. Germline CDR1 and CDR2: DFQATT and SNEGSKA (reference sequence). CDR3 length: 11 amino acids. V was shortened by 1 base and J by 9 bases, with 7 bases between the two germline ends. The chain's CDR3 is CSARGGSEQFF. CDR3 nucleotide sequence: TGCAGTGCTAGAGGGGGTTCTGAGCAGTTCTTC.

This clonotype has at least ten counts. The V gene is TRBV5-1, the J gene TRBJ2-1; 10 bases map to TRBD2. V shed 4 bases, J shed 15 bases, and the junction held 4 bases outside the gene matches. The CDR3 runs to 11 residues. Germline V lookup: CDR1 SGHRS, CDR2 YFSETQ. The CDR3 reads CASSETSGPFF. CDR3 coding DNA: TGCGCCAGCAGCGAGACTAGCGGGCCGTTCTTC.

This clonotype came up a few times. The chain carries TRBV7-9 and TRBJ1-1, with D possibly matching TRBD1 (5 bases). The CDR3 extends over 15 amino acids. Per the germline V gene, CDR1 is SEHNR and CDR2 is FQNEAQ (reference sequence). The V and J ends lost 5 bases and 6 bases respectively, with 19 bases between them. The chain's CDR3 is CASSPQLGDVAEAFF. The CDR3 DNA follows: TGTGCCAGCAGCCCCCAGCTTGGGGACGTGGCTGAAGCTTTCTTT. The whole variable domain, remainder taken from reference TRBV7-9 and TRBJ1-1, is DTGVSQNPRHKITKRGQNVTFRCDPISEHNRLYWYRQTLGQGPEFLTYFQNEAQLEKSRLLSDRFSAERPKGSFSTLEIQRTEQGDSAMYLCASSPQLGDVAEAFFGQGTRLTVV.

J is TRBJ1-2 and V is TRBV6-5, with D possibly being TRBD1 (5 bases). CDR3 length equals 16 residues. Germline V gene data show CDR1 as MNHEY and CDR2 as SVGAGI. V was clipped by 6 bases and J by 4 bases, with 21 bases between them. This CDR3 is CASSPGGREIFYGYTF. DNA for the CDR3: TGTGCCAGCAGCCCTGGTGGCAGGGAGATTTTCTATGGCTACACCTTC.

The chain recombines TRBV2 with TRBJ2-1; 7 bases line up with TRBD1. After removal of 5 bases from V and 3 bases from J, the junction contained 7 bases not matched to a gene. The CDR3 consists of 15 residues. Germline-derived CDR1 and CDR2 are SNHLY and FYNNEI. CDR3 sequence: CASSLDRAGYNEQFF. The CDR3 DNA follows: TGTGCCAGCAGTCTAGACAGGGCTGGCTACAATGAGCAGTTCTTC.

This chain connects TRBV7-2 to TRBJ2-3, with no clear D. The CDR3 contains 15 residues. CDR1 SGHTA and CDR2 FQGNSA come from the germline V gene. The V end was cut by 5 bases, the J end by 3 bases, with 15 bases between. CDR3 sequence reads: CASSRTRGRTDTQYF. In DNA form, the CDR3 reads TGTGCCAGCAGCCGCACTCGAGGTAGAACAGATACGCAGTATTTT.

The sample holds a few counts of this clonotype. The chain uses TRBV20-1 and TRBJ2-1; D unclear. The CDR3 is made up of 12 amino acids. The germline gives CDR1 DFQATT, CDR2 SNEGSKA (reference sequence). The germline V and J ends were trimmed by 6 bases and 4 bases, with 10 bases remaining between them. The CDR3 sequence: CSARDIYNEQFF. In DNA, the CDR3 is TGCAGTGCCCGAGACATTTACAATGAGCAGTTCTTC.

This clonotype was observed many times. The chain joins TRBV28 to TRBJ2-6; D may be TRBD1 (5 bases). V lost 3 bases and J 0 bases, leaving 12 bases between the germline ends. Germline lookup yields CDR1 MDHEN and CDR2 SYDVKM. The CDR3 sequence is 17 residues long. For the CDR3, the DNA is TGTGCCAGCAGTTTCCTGGGGCCAAGCTCTGGGGCCAACGTCCTGACTTTC. This codes for CASSFLGPSSGANVLTF.

The table lists this clonotype with many counts. V is TRBV7-2 and J is TRBJ2-3, with a tentative D call TRBD1 (6 bases). There are 15 residues in the CDR3. CDR1 is SGHTA, CDR2 FQGNSA, per germline. Deletions cut 1 base from V and 6 bases from J, with 14 bases between. CDR3 sequence reads: CASSLVQGSSDTQYF. DNA for the CDR3: TGTGCCAGCAGCTTAGTCCAGGGGTCTTCGGATACGCAGTATTTT.

This sequence joins TRBV30 and TRBJ1-2, with a weak D call TRBD1 (6 bases). The length of the CDR3 is 11 residues. Trimming removed 4 bases at V and 8 bases at J, with 11 bases between. The germline V gene has CDR1 GTSNPN and CDR2 SVGIG (reference sequence). This chain's CDR3 is CAWNGGGGYTF. DNA of the CDR3: TGTGCCTGGAATGGAGGGGGAGGCTACACCTTC.